The source of this T cell receptor (beta chain) is a study of T cell responses to AZD1222 COVID-19 vaccine. Whole-study results and caveats: Donors were chiefly white British, with a greater number of females, and clonal diversity was perhaps underestimated. Just a handful of AZD1222 recipients were seropositive at baseline.

Comments on this clone: Antigen unknown.

Data came from immunoSEQ multiplex PCR; TCRdb stores just in-frame clones and leaves some out. The sample contains about 130,000 clones, 80% to 90% of which appear only once. Germline CDR1 LNHDA, CDR2 SQIVND (reference sequence). Trimming at V came to 6 bases and at J to 6 bases, leaving 14 bases not matched to a gene. The CDR3 is made up of 16 amino acids. This receptor was identified in an adult in good health. This sequence joins TRBV19 and TRBJ2-1, with TRBD1 matching over 7 bases. The source was peripheral blood, collected on day 0 of AZD1222 vaccination. CDR3 nucleotides: TGTGCCAGTAGCCCATCCGGGACAGCATATTTCAATGAGCAGTTCTTC. It is translated as CASSPSGTAYFNEQFF.